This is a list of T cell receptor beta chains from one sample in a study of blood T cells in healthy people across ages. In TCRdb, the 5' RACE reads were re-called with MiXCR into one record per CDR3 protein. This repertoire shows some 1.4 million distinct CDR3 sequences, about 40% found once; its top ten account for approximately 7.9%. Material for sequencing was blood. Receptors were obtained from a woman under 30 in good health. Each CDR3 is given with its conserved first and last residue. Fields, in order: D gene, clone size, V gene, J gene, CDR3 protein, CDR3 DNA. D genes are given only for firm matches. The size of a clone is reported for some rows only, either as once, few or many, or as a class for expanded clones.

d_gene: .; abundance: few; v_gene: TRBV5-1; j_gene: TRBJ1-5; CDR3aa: CASSLRGDQPQHF; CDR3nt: TGTGCCAGCAGCCTCCGAGGGGATCAGCCCCAGCATTTT
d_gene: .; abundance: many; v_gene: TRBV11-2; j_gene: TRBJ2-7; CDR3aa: CASSLIRVEQYF; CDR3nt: TGTGCCAGCAGTTTAATCAGGGTCGAGCAGTACTTC
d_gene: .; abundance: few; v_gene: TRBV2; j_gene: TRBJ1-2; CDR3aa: CASPGFTTGYTF; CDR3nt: TGTGCCAGCCCGGGCTTTACCACTGGCTACACCTTC
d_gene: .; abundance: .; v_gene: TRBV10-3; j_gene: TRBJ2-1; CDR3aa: CASAGQSSYNEQFF; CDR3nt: TGTGCCAGCGCGGGACAGAGCTCCTACAATGAGCAGTTCTTC
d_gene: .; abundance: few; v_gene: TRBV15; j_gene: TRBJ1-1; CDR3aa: CATSRDQGGRDTEAFF; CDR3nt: TGTGCCACCAGCAGAGATCAAGGGGGTCGGGACACTGAAGCTTTCTTT
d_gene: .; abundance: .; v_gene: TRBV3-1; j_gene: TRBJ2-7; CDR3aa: CAVRGGSTYEQYF; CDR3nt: TGTGCCGTCAGGGGCGGGAGCACCTACGAGCAGTACTTC
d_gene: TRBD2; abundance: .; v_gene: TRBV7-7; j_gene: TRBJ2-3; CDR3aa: CASSQGVSGSPATQYF; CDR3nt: TGTGCCAGCAGCCAAGGCGTTAGCGGGAGCCCCGCTACGCAGTATTTT
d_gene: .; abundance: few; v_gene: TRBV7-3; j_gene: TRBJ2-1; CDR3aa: CASSFGVTNEQFF; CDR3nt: TGTGCCAGCAGCTTCGGGGTAACAAATGAGCAGTTCTTC
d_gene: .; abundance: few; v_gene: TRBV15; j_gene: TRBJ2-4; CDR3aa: CATSRDLSGSQNIQYF; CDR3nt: TGTGCCACCAGCAGAGATTTGAGCGGATCGCAAAACATTCAGTACTTC
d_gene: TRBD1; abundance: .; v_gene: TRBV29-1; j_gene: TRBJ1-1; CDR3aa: CSVETGGMGNTEAFF; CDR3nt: TGCAGCGTTGAAACAGGGGGAATGGGGAACACTGAAGCTTTCTTT
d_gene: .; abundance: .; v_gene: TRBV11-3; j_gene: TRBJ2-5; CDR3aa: CASSPGWPPWENEQYF; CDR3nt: TGTGCCAGCAGCCCAGGGTGGCCCCCCTGGGAAAATGAGCAGTACTTC
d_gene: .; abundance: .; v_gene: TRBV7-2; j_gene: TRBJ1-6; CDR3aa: CASSATGLGSPLHF; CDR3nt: TGTGCCAGCAGCGCCACAGGCTTAGGCTCACCCCTCCACTTT
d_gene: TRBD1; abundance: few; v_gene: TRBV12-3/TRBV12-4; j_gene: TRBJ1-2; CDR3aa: CASSLRRTGNNYGYTF; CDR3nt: TGTGCCAGCAGTTTAAGGAGGACAGGGAATAACTATGGCTACACCTTC
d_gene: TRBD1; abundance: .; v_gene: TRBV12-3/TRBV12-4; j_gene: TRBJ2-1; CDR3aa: CASSTGTGNYNEQFF; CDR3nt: TGTGCCAGCAGCACCGGGACAGGAAATTACAATGAGCAGTTCTTC
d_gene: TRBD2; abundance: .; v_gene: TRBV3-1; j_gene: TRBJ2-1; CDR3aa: CASSPGGGGNEQFF; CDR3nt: TGTGCCAGCAGCCCTGGTGGCGGGGGCAATGAGCAGTTCTTC
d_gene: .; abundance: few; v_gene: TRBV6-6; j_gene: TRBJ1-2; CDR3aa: CASREDGTYGYTF; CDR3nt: TGTGCCAGCAGAGAGGACGGAACCTATGGCTACACCTTC
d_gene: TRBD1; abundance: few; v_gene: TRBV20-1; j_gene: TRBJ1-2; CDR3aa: CSARGPGQGARGYTF; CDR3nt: TGCAGTGCTAGAGGTCCGGGACAGGGGGCGCGGGGCTACACCTTC
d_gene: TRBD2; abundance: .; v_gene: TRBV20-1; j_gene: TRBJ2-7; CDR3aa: CSARAERGGPLSYEQYF; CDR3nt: TGCAGTGCTAGAGCCGAGCGGGGGGGTCCCCTTTCCTACGAGCAGTACTTC
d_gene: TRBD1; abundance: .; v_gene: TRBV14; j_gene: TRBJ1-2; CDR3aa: CASSQRQGIGYTF; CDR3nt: TGTGCCAGCAGCCAAAGACAGGGGATTGGCTACACCTTC
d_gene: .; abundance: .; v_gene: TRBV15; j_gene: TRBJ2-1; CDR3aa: CAASRDQGTPYNEQFF; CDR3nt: TGTGCCGCCAGCAGAGATCAAGGGACCCCATACAATGAGCAGTTCTTC
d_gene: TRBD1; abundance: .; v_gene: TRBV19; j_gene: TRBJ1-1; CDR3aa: CASSGRDRVFEGAFF; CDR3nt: TGTGCCAGTAGTGGGCGGGACAGGGTATTTGAAGGAGCTTTCTTT
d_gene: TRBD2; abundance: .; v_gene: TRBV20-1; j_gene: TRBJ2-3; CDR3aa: CSASKRGGCTDTQYF; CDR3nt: TGCAGTGCCAGCAAGCGGGGGGGCTGCACAGATACGCAGTATTTT
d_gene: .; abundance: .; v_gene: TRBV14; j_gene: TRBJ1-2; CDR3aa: CASSQDSIHGYTF; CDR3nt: TGTGCCAGCAGCCAAGATTCAATTCATGGCTACACCTTC
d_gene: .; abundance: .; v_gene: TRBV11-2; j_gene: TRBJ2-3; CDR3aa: CASSFQAGTSDTQYF; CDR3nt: TGTGCCAGCAGCTTCCAAGCGGGTACGTCAGATACGCAGTATTTT
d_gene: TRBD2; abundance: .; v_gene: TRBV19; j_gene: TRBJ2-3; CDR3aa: CASSGRLAGSTDTQYF; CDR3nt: TGTGCCAGTAGTGGGAGACTAGCGGGGAGCACAGATACGCAGTATTTT
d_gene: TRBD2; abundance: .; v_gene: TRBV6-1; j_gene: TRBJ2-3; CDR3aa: CASRVAGAGTDTQYF; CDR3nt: TGTGCCAGCAGGGTAGCGGGAGCGGGCACAGATACGCAGTATTTT
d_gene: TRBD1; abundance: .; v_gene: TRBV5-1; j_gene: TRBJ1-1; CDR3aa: CASLSTGANTEAFF; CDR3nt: TGCGCCAGCCTATCGACAGGGGCGAACACTGAAGCTTTCTTT
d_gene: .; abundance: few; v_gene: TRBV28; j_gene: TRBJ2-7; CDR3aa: CASSPQVWFRYF; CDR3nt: TGTGCCAGCAGCCCTCAAGTATGGTTTAGGTACTTC
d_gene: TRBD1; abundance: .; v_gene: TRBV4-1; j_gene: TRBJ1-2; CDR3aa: CASSQDRGWLNYGYTF; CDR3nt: TGCGCCAGCAGCCAGGACAGGGGGTGGTTGAACTATGGCTACACCTTC
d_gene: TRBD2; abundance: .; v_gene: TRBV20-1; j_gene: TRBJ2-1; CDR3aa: CSAIGLAGDPENNEQFF; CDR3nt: TGCAGTGCAATAGGACTAGCGGGAGATCCAGAGAACAATGAGCAGTTCTTC
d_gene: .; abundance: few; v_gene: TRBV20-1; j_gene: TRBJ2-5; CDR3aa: CSARAVAAQGTQYF; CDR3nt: TGCAGTGCTAGAGCTGTTGCTGCCCAAGGGACCCAGTACTTC
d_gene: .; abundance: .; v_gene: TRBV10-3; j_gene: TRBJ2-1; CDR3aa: CAISVDPGSSYNEQFF; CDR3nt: TGTGCCATCAGTGTCGATCCCGGGTCTTCCTACAATGAGCAGTTCTTC